This T cell receptor (beta chain) originates from a study of blood T cell repertoires in COVID-19 (dated by TCRdb to 2019 to 2021). For context, the study as a whole: Collaborator samples came from the United States, Italy and Spain and covered acute and convalescent phases of COVID-19. The prospective study material was composed of cDNA or gDNA derived from T cells, B-cell-depleted T cells, or PBMCs. A de-identified subject ID, COVID-19 status, age in years and sex were almost always included in the sample metadata. A freely available public database, intended as a resource for researchers studying the immune response to SARS-CoV-2, is where the repertoires were released. Deeply sampled blood TCRbeta repertoires from subjects exposed to, actively infected with, or recovered from COVID-19 were included in the dataset. Where available, HLA class I and class II types were obtained from metadata supplied by the sample provider rather than from assay-based typing. The samples were drawn from two sources: the first 160 participants of the ongoing ImmuneRACE study, and 950 to 1,500 subjects contributed by 6 global collaborators.

Points the paper makes about the study in general: The amount of clinical and demographic metadata varied by source and participant and was provided uncurated.

In Seattle, one collaborating source enrolled patients while the infection was active and tracked those patients longitudinally over the course of disease. Each collaborating institution followed its own protocols to collect whole blood in K2EDTA tubes. For TCRbeta analysis, collaborators shipped samples in one of three forms: frozen whole blood, isolated PBMCs, or DNA extracted from either of those sample types. On this clone itself: The antigen it binds to is not known. Per-base quality was not reported, and no clone a single base away is much larger than it.

TCRbeta CDR3 regions were amplified from genomic DNA by means of the immunoSEQ Assay, a bias-controlled multiplex PCR. The source study handled its data this way. The number of nucleated cells in each sample was estimated by amplification of reference gene primers within the assay. To quantify the absolute abundance of each unique TCRbeta CDR3 rearrangement, sequence reads were collapsed and filtered. For each sample, productive Simpson clonality was calculated as the square root of Simpson's diversity index over productive rearrangements. What TCRdb holds here is the immuneACCESS table cut down to in-frame rearrangements. Part of the clones is not present; checked against another copy, under half of the missing clones reflect an unresolved V gene, and the others are unexplained. D and trimming were read from the DNA, whereas the V and J calls and clone size are those reported in that table. This sample has 200,000 to 250,000 clones in its table, and less than 90% of those were observed once. The ten largest clones take up roughly a tenth of the sample.

CDR1 and CDR2 (MDHEN, SYDVKM) derive from the germline V gene. The V end gives up 6 bases and the J end 8 bases, leaving 2 bases in the junction not matched to a gene. From cysteine to phenylalanine, the CDR3 is 12 amino acids long. The DNA shown is the 36-base CDR3, in frame from base 1. The rearrangement combines TRBV28 with TRBJ1-4, and 8 bases in between align with TRBD1. The TCR was taken from a woman aged 80 or older with COVID-19, enrolled during active disease. The sequenced sample consisted of peripheral blood. The CDR3 region reads CASRWTGEKLFF. The base sequence is TGTGCCAGCAGGTGGACAGGGGAAAAACTGTTTTTT.